This TCR beta chain came from a study of early T cells in non-severe SARS-CoV-2 infection. TCRdb called the 5' RACE reads again in MiXCR, with one record for every CDR3 protein. The sample has 70,000 or so distinct CDR3 sequences, more than 10% seen once. Germline V lookup: CDR1 LNHDA, CDR2 SQIVND (reference sequence). The CDR3 runs to 15 residues. J was trimmed by 8 bases and V by 2 bases; bases with no gene match: 6. This receptor was taken from an adult who was a healthcare worker with PCR-confirmed SARS-CoV-2 infection or an uninfected control (not recorded which). The chain uses TRBV19 and TRBJ1-6; TRBD1 matches at 7 bases. The source material was whole blood. The CDR3 bases are TGTGCCAGTAGTATACGGACAGGTCGTGATTCACCCCTCCACTTT. It encodes CASSIRTGRDSPLHF.